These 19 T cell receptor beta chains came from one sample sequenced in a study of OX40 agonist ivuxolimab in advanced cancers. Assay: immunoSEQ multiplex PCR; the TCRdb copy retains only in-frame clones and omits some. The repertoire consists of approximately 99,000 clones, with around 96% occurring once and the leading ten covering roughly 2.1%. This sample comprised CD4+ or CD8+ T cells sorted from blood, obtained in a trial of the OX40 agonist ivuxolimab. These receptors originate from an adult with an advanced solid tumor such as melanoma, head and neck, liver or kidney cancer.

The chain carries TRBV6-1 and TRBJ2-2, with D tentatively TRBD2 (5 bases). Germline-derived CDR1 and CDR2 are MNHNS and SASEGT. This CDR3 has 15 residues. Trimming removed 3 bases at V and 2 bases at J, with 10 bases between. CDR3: CASSDRLANTGELFF. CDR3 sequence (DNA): TGTGCCAGCAGTGATAGGCTAGCTAACACCGGGGAGCTGTTTTTT.

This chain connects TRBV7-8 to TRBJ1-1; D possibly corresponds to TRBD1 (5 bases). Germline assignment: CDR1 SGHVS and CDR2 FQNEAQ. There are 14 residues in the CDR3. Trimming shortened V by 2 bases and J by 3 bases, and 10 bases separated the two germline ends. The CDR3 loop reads CASSLTGADTEAFF. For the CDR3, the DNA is TGTGCCAGCAGCTTAACCGGGGCGGACACTGAAGCTTTCTTT.

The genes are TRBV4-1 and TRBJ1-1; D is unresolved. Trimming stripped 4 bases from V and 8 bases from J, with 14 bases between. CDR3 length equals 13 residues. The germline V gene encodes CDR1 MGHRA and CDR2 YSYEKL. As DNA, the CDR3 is TGCGCCAGCAGCCTCATCGGCAGCTTGGAAGCTTTCTTT. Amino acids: CASSLIGSLEAFF.

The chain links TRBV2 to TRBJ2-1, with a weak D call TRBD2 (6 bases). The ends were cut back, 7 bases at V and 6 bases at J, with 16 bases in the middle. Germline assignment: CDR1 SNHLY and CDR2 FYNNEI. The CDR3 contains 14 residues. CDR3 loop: CASMINRDFNEQFF. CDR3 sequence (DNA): TGTGCCAGCATGATAAACCGGGACTTCAATGAGCAGTTCTTC.

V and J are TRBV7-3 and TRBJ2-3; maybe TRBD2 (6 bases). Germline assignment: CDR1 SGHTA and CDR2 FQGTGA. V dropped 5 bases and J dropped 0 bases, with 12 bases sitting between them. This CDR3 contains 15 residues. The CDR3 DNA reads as TGTGCCAGCAGCCCCGTGGGGGGTAGCACAGATACGCAGTATTTT. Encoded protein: CASSPVGGSTDTQYF.

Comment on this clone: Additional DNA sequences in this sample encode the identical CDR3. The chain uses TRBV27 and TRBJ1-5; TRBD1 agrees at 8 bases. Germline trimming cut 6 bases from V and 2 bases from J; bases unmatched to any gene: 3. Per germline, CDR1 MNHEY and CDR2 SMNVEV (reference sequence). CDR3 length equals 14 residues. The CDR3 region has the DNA TGTGCCAGCAGCCTGACAGGGGGCAATCAGCCCCAGCATTTT. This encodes CASSLTGGNQPQHF.

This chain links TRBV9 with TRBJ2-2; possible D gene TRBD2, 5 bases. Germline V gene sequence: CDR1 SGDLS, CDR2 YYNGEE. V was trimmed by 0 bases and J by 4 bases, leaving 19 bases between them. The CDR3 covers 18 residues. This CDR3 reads CASSVAGLVAGSTGELFF. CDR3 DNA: TGTGCCAGCAGCGTAGCTGGCCTAGTGGCGGGTAGCACCGGGGAGCTGTTTTTT.

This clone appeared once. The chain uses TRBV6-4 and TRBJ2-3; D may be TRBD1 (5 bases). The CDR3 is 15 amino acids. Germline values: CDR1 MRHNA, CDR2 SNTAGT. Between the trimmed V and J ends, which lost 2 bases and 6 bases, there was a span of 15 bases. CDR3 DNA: TGTGCCAGCAGTGACAAAGACAGTCCGAGGGATACGCAGTATTTT. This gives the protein CASSDKDSPRDTQYF.

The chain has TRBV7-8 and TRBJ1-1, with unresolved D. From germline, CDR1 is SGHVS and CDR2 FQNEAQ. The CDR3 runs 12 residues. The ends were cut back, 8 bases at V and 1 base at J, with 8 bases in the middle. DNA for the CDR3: TGTGCCAGCGCCCCGAGGAACACTGAAGCTTTCTTT. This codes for CASAPRNTEAFF.

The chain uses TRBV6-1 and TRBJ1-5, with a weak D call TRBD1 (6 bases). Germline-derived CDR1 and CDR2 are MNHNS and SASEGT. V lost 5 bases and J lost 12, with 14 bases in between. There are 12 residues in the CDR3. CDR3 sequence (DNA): TGTGCCAGCAGTATCGGACAGATCGGCCAGCATTTT. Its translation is CASSIGQIGQHF.

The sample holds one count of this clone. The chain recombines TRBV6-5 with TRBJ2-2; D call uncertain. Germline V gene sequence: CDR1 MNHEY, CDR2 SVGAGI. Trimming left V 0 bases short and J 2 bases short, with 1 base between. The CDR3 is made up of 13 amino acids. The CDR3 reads CASSYSNTGELFF. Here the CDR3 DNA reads TGTGCCAGCAGTTACTCAAACACCGGGGAGCTGTTTTTT.

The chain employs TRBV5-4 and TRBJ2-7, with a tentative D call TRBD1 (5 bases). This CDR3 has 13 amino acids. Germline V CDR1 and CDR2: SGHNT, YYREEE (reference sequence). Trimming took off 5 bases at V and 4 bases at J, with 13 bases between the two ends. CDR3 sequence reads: CASSTDITYEQYF. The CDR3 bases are TGTGCCAGCAGTACGGACATAACTTACGAGCAGTACTTC.

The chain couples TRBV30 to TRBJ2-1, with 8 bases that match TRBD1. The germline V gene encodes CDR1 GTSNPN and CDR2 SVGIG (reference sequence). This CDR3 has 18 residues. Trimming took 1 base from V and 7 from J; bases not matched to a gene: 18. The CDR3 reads CAWSEIMGQVIPGNEQFF. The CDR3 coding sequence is TGTGCCTGGAGTGAGATAATGGGACAGGTGATACCCGGGAATGAGCAGTTCTTC. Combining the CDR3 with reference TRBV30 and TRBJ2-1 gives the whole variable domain SQTIHQWPATLVQPVGSPLSLECTVEGTSNPNLYWYRQAAGRGLQLLFYSVGIGQISSEVPQNLSASRPQDRQFILSSKKLLLSDSGFYLCAWSEIMGQVIPGNEQFFGPGTRLTVL.

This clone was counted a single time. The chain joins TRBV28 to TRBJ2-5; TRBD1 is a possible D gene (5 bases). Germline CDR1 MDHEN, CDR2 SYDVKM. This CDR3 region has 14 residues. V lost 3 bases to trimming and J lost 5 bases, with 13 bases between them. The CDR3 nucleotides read TGTGCCAGCAGTTTTAAACAGGAAATCGAGACCCAGTACTTC. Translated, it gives CASSFKQEIETQYF.

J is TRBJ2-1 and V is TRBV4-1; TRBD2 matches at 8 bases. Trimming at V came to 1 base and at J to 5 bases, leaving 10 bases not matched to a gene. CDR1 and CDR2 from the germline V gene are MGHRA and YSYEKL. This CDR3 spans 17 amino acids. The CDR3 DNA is TGCGCCAGCAGCCAAGGCCCCGGGACTAGTTACCACAATGAGCAGTTCTTC. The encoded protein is CASSQGPGTSYHNEQFF.

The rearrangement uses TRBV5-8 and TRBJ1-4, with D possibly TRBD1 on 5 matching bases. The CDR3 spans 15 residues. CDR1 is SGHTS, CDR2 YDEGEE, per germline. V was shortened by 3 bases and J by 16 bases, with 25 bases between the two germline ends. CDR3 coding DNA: TGTGCCAGCAGCTCGGACCGGGACTTCACTGGGGTTCGGTTTTTT. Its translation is CASSSDRDFTGVRFF.

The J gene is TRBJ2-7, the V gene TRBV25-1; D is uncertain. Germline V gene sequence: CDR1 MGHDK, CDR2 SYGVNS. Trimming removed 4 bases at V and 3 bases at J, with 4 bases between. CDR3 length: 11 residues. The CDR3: CASSGNYEQYF. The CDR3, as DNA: TGTGCCAGCAGTGGAAACTACGAGCAGTACTTC.

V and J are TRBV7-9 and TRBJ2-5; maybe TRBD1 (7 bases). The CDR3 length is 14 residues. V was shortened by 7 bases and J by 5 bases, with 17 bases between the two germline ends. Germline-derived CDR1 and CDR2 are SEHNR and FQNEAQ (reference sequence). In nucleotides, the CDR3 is TGTGCCAGCACCCAGGGGGGTCTTGCGGAGACCCAGTACTTC. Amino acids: CASTQGGLAETQYF.

This chain's CDR3 is CASSSGEEAFF. CDR3 DNA: TGTGCCAGCAGTTCAGGGGAGGAAGCTTTCTTT. The chain links TRBV28 to TRBJ1-1; tentative D call: TRBD1 (6 bases). Trimming pared 4 bases from V and 8 bases from J, leaving 8 bases between. Germline-derived CDR1 and CDR2 are MDHEN and SYDVKM. CDR3 length equals 11 residues. Supplemented by reference TRBV28 and TRBJ1-1, the full variable domain reads DVKVTQSSRYLVKRTGEKVFLECVQDMDHENMFWYRQDPGLGLRLIYFSYDVKMKEKGDIPEGYSVSREKKERFSLILESASTNQTSMYLCASSSGEEAFFGQGTRLTVV.